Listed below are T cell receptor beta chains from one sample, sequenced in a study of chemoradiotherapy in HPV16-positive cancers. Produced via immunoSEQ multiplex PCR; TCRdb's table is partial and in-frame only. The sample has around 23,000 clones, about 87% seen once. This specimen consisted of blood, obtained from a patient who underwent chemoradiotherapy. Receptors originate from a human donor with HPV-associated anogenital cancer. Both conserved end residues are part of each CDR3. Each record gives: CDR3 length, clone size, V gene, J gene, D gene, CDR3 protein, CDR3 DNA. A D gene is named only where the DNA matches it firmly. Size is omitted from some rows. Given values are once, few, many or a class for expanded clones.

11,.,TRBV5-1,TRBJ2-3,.,CASSLGDTQYF,TGCGCCAGCAGCTTGGGAGATACGCAGTATTTT
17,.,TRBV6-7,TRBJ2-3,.,CASSCTRHGGRTDTQYF,TGTGCCAGCAGTTGTACTCGGCACGGCGGGCGGACAGATACGCAGTATTTT
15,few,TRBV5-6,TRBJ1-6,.,CASTYLTRDNSPLHF,TGTGCCAGCACCTACTTGACCCGGGACAATTCACCCCTCCACTTT
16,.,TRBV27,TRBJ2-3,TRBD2,CASSLLAGGSTDTQYF,TGTGCCAGCAGTCTCCTAGCGGGGGGGAGCACAGATACGCAGTATTTT
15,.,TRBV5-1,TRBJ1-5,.,CASKDGSNSNQPQHF,TGCGCCAGCAAGGACGGCTCGAATAGCAATCAGCCCCAGCATTTT
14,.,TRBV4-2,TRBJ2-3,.,CASSRRASTDTQYF,TGTGCCAGCAGCCGGCGGGCGAGCACAGATACGCAGTATTTT
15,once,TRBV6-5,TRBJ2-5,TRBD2,CASRLAGGRAKTQYF,TGTGCCAGCAGACTCGCGGGGGGCCGTGCAAAGACCCAGTACTTC
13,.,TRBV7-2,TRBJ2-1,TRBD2,CASSFDGGTSLFF,TGTGCCAGCAGCTTTGATGGCGGGACTAGTCTGTTCTTC
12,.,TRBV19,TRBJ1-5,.,CASSMPDQPQHF,TGTGCCAGTAGTATGCCCGATCAGCCCCAGCATTTT
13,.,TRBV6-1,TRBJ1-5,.,CASSDQGIQPQHF,TGTGCCAGCAGTGATCAGGGTATTCAGCCCCAGCATTTT
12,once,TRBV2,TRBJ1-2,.,CASSGESGGYTF,TGTGCCAGCAGTGGAGAGTCGGGCGGCTACACCTTC
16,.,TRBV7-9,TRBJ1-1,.,CASTLSGGRRNTEAFF,TGTGCCAGCACCCTATCCGGGGGTAGGAGGAACACTGAAGCTTTCTTT
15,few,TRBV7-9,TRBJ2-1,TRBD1,CASSLTGTGNYEQFF,TGTGCCAGCAGCTTGACCGGGACAGGAAACTATGAGCAGTTCTTC
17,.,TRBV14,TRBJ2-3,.,CASSQPQGSADSDTQYF,TGTGCCAGCAGCCAACCACAGGGATCGGCCGACTCAGATACGCAGTATTTT
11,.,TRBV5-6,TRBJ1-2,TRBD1,CASSLGTGRAF,TGTGCCAGCAGCTTGGGGACAGGTCGGGCCTTC
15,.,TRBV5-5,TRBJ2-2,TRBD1,CASSLRGTGTGELFF,TGTGCCAGCAGCTTGCGGGGGACAGGCACCGGGGAGCTGTTTTTT
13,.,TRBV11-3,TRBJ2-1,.,CASSLDGYNEQFF,TGTGCCAGCAGCCTAGACGGTTACAATGAGCAGTTCTTC
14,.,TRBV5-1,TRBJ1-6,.,CASSLGGDKGPLHF,TGCGCCAGCAGCTTGGGGGGGGACAAGGGACCCCTCCACTTT
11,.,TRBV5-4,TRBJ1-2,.,CASSNLGGYTF,TGTGCCAGCAGCAATCTGGGTGGCTACACCTTC
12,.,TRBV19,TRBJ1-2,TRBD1,CASMDRFHGYTF,TGTGCCAGTATGGACAGGTTCCATGGCTACACCTTC
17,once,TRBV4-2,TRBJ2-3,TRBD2,CASSPMSSGGLTDTQYF,TGTGCCAGCAGCCCAATGTCTAGCGGGGGGCTCACAGATACGCAGTATTTT
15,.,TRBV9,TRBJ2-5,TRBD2,CASSASGGRRETQYF,TGTGCCAGCAGCGCTAGCGGGGGGCGGAGGGAGACCCAGTACTTC
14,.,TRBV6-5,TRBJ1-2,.,CASSYGPGVHGYTF,TGTGCCAGCAGTTACGGTCCAGGGGTCCATGGCTACACCTTC
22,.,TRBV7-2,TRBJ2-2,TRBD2,CASSLAGRLAGLVGSGAGELFF,TGTGCCAGCAGCTTAGCAGGCCGGCTAGCGGGTCTGGTCGGGTCCGGTGCCGGGGAGCTGTTTTTT
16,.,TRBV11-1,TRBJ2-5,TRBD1,CASSLSGQGTTETQYF,TGTGCCAGCAGCTTATCAGGACAGGGGACAACAGAGACCCAGTACTTC
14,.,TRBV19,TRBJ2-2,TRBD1,CASSMTGGTGELFF,TGTGCCAGTAGTATGACAGGGGGCACCGGGGAGCTGTTTTTT
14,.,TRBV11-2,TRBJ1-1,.,CASSLGPGNTEAFF,TGTGCCAGCAGCTTAGGTCCCGGGAACACTGAAGCTTTCTTT
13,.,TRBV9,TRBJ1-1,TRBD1,CASARDRNTEAFF,TGTGCCAGCGCCAGGGACAGGAACACTGAAGCTTTCTTT
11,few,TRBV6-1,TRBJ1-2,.,CAGERVSGYTF,TGTGCCGGCGAGCGGGTTAGTGGCTACACCTTC
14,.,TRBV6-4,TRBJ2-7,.,CASSGGDMCYEQYF,TGTGCCAGCAGTGGGGGGGACATGTGCTACGAGCAGTACTTC
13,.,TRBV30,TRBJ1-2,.,CAWSVQGLYGYTF,TGTGCCTGGAGTGTACAGGGTTTATATGGCTACACCTTC
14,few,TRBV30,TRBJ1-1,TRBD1,CAGDRVPPNTEAFF,TGTGCCGGGGACAGGGTTCCCCCAAACACTGAAGCTTTCTTT
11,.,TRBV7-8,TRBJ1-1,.,CASSSYTEAFF,TGTGCCAGCAGCTCGTACACTGAAGCTTTCTTT
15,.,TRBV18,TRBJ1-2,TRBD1,CASSPLGQGIYGYTF,TGTGCCAGCTCACCACTGGGACAGGGGATCTATGGCTACACCTTC
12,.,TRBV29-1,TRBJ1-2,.,CSVYGPNYGYTF,TGCAGCGTTTATGGACCCAACTATGGCTACACCTTC
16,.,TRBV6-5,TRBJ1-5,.,CASSYATPGGNQPQHF,TGTGCCAGCAGTTACGCCACTCCGGGGGGTAATCAGCCCCAGCATTTT
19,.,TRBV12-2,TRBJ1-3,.,CASRLARGQGASVGNTIYF,TGTGCAAGTCGCTTAGCGAGGGGGCAGGGAGCGTCGGTTGGAAACACCATATATTTT